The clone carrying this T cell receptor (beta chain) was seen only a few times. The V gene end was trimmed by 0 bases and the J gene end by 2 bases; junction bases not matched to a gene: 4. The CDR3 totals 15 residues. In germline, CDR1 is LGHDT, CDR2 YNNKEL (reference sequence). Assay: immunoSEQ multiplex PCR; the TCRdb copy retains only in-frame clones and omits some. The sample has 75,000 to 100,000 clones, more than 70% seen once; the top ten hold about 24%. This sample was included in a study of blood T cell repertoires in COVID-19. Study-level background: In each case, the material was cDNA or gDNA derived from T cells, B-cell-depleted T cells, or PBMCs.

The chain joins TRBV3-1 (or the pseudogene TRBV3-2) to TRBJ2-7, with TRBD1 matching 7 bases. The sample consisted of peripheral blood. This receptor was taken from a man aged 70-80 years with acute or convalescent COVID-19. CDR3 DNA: TGTGCCAGCAGCCAAGAAAGTCAGGGGGCCTACGAGCAGTACTTC. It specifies CASSQESQGAYEQYF.